This note documents a single T cell receptor (beta chain) sequence. Distinct nucleotide sequences in the sample also encode this CDR3. This specimen belongs to a study of blood T cell repertoires in COVID-19. Study information: T cells, B-cell-depleted T cells, or PBMCs supplied cDNA or gDNA.

In the authors' methods: How many nucleated cells were present was estimated from reference gene primer amplification. Clones were read by immunoSEQ multiplex PCR, and TCRdb kept only the in-frame ones, dropping some. Clone size and V and J calls were adopted from that table, with D and trimming inferred from the DNA. The data show under 200,000 clones, around 74% seen once. Germline V gives CDR1 LGHDT, CDR2 YNNKEL (reference sequence). The length of the CDR3 is 14 residues. V lost 4 bases to trimming and J lost 4 bases; unmatched junction nucleotides: 4. The source of this sequence is a man aged 65 to 85 with acute or convalescent COVID-19. The genes are TRBV3-1 (or the pseudogene TRBV3-2) and TRBJ2-1, with 7 positions matching TRBD2. The sample taken for sequencing was peripheral blood. This chain's CDR3 is CASSPREGYNEQFF. CDR3 in DNA: TGTGCCAGCAGCCCTAGGGAGGGTTACAATGAGCAGTTCTTC.